A single sample is the source of the 10 T cell receptor beta chains below, sequenced in a study of early T cells in non-severe SARS-CoV-2 infection. TCRdb re-analysed the 5' RACE reads in MiXCR, keeping a single row per CDR3 protein. Here the sample spans just under 60,000 distinct CDR3 sequences, 8% to 9.5% being singletons. Sample: whole blood. These receptors were collected from an adult who was a healthcare worker with PCR-confirmed SARS-CoV-2 infection or an uninfected control (not recorded which).

The sample holds a few counts of this clonotype. V is TRBV28 and J is TRBJ2-7; D gene uncertain. Germline V gene sequence: CDR1 MDHEN, CDR2 SYDVKM. With 5 bases removed from V and 4 bases from J, the gap between germline ends came to 12 bases. The CDR3 totals 13 residues. This chain's CDR3 is CASSMLPPYEQYF. For the CDR3, the DNA is TGTGCCAGCAGTATGCTCCCCCCTTACGAGCAGTACTTC.

This clonotype appeared many times. The rearrangement links TRBV28 to TRBJ2-3; TRBD2 matches 10 bases. J was trimmed by 2 bases and V by 7 bases; bases with no gene match: 9. The CDR3 consists of 16 residues. Looked up from germline, CDR1 is MDHEN and CDR2 is SYDVKM. CDR3: CASNVGAGGFTDTQYF. CDR3 nucleotide sequence: TGTGCCAGCAACGTAGGAGCGGGAGGGTTCACAGATACGCAGTATTTT.

CDR3 protein: CASSARTRTDTQYF. The CDR3 bases are TGTGCCAGTAGTGCCCGGACACGCACAGATACGCAGTATTTT. The chain couples TRBV19 to TRBJ2-3; a possible D gene is TRBD1 (5 bases). Germline loops: CDR1 LNHDA, CDR2 SQIVND (reference sequence). The CDR3 has 14 amino acids. V lost 5 bases and J lost 1, with 10 bases in between.

This clonotype has a count of ten or more. The V and J genes are TRBV7-8 and TRBJ1-1; possible D gene TRBD1, 5 bases. V was clipped by 3 bases and J by 3 bases, with 20 bases between them. Germline assignment: CDR1 SGHVS and CDR2 FQNEAQ. The CDR3 totals 17 residues. The CDR3: CASSFPPSWGDDTEAFF. DNA of the CDR3: TGTGCCAGCAGCTTTCCCCCTTCGTGGGGCGACGACACTGAAGCTTTCTTT.

This clonotype was observed at least ten times. This chain joins TRBV29-1 and TRBJ1-1, with no clear D. Trimming shortened V by 6 bases and J by 0 bases, and 14 bases separated the two germline ends. The germline V gene has CDR1 SQVTM and CDR2 ANQGSEA. The CDR3 contains 14 residues. CDR3 sequence (DNA): TGCAGCGTCCTATGGCGGGGTTTGAACACTGAAGCTTTCTTT. Translating gives CSVLWRGLNTEAFF.

The sample holds many counts of this clonotype. The chain employs TRBV7-8 and TRBJ1-5, with D unresolved. V lost 1 base to trimming and J lost 9 bases, with 13 bases between them. There are 14 residues in the CDR3. Per germline, CDR1 SGHVS and CDR2 FQNEAQ. CDR3 nucleotide sequence: TGTGCCAGCAGCTTAGGCCCCTCGTCCGGGCCCCAGCATTTT. This codes for CASSLGPSSGPQHF.

This clonotype has at least ten counts. V and J are TRBV6-2 or TRBV6-3 and TRBJ2-1, with D possibly TRBD2 on 6 matching bases. The CDR3 totals 13 residues. The V gene's germline CDR1 is MNHEY and CDR2 SVGEGT. The ends were cut back, 6 bases at V and 8 bases at J, with 14 bases in the middle. The CDR3 DNA sequence: TGTGCCAGCAGAAACGGCGGGGCGCATGAGCAGTTCTTC. This translates into CASRNGGAHEQFF.

A few counts support this clonotype. The chain uses TRBV7-9 and TRBJ2-7; D not certain. Germline values: CDR1 SEHNR, CDR2 FQNEAQ (reference sequence). CDR3 length equals 12 residues. V lost 5 bases and J lost 7, with 12 bases in between. The CDR3 loop reads CASSVHLGEQYF. CDR3 coding DNA: TGTGCCAGCAGCGTCCACTTGGGGGAGCAGTACTTC.

This chain links TRBV30 with TRBJ2-1; no firm D call. The V gene's germline CDR1 is GTSNPN and CDR2 SVGIG (reference sequence). The length of the CDR3 is 13 residues. The V and J ends lost 3 bases and 10 bases respectively, with 16 bases between them. CDR3 protein: CAWRGRPFWEQFF. The CDR3 DNA follows: TGTGCCTGGAGGGGCCGGCCTTTCTGGGAGCAGTTCTTC. Filled out from reference TRBV30 and TRBJ2-1, the complete variable domain reads SQTIHQWPATLVQPVGSPLSLECTVEGTSNPNLYWYRQAAGRGLQLLFYSVGIGQISSEVPQNLSASRPQDRQFILSSKKLLLSDSGFYLCAWRGRPFWEQFFGPGTRLTVL.

This clonotype has at least ten counts. The J gene is TRBJ1-5, the V gene TRBV20-1, with D tentatively TRBD1 (5 bases). Germline loops: CDR1 DFQATT, CDR2 SNEGSKA (reference sequence). The CDR3 is made up of 13 amino acids. Trimming took off 3 bases at V and 2 bases at J, with 8 bases between the two ends. The CDR3, as DNA: TGCAGTGCTAGCGGAGGGGGCAATCAGCCCCAGCATTTT. Translated: CSASGGGNQPQHF.